This T cell receptor (beta chain) stems from a study of cytomegalovirus exposure and HLA in healthy donors. Study as a whole: As an earlier analysis found, some 170 million T cells yielded over 95 million unique TCR beta sequences.

On this clone: Its antigen is still unknown.

Primers included in the PCR were 60 Vbeta and 13 Jbeta primers. Method: immunoSEQ multiplex PCR; TCRdb's copy keeps in-frame clones and lacks some. The sample lists approximately 140,000 clones, about two thirds occurring once. Study observations and caveats: TCR beta V- and J-gene trimming, according to a later analysis, was linked to a missense DCLRE1C variant.

Germline trimming cut 4 bases from V and 0 bases from J; bases unmatched to any gene: 16. The CDR3 runs 19 residues. Germline V lookup: CDR1 SGDLS, CDR2 YYNGEE. V usage is TRBV9 and J usage is TRBJ2-1; 7 nucleotides agree with TRBD2. Specimen: PBMCs. The receptor's source is a young woman in good health and CMV-seronegative. CDR3 sequence reads: CASSPPGGTTPVSYNEQFF. For the CDR3, the DNA is TGTGCCAGCAGCCCACCCGGGGGGACCACCCCCGTCTCCTACAATGAGCAGTTCTTC. Full variable domain (missing parts from reference TRBV9 and TRBJ2-1): DSGVTQTPKHLITATGQRVTLRCSPRSGDLSVYWYQQSLDQGLQFLIQYYNGEERAKGNILERFSAQQFPDLHSELNLSSLELGDSALYFCASSPPGGTTPVSYNEQFFGPGTRLTVL.